The 24 T cell receptor beta chains reported below all come from one sample, sequenced in a study of shared clonotypes between healthy human individuals. Profiling relied on immunoSEQ multiplex PCR, and the TCRdb table lists in-frame clones only, not all of them. The sample records approximately 2,000,000 clones, around 93% being singletons. Naive CD8 populations comprised CD45RO-negative cells positively selected for CCR7, excluding terminally differentiated effector memory CD45RA+ cells. The material sequenced was naive CD8+ T cells from PBMCs. The receptors stem from a man younger than 35 in good health. Some clones in this sample may be carry-over from other donors' samples.

This clone was found once. The chain recombines TRBV9 with TRBJ2-5; D gene ambiguous. With 0 bases removed from V and 5 bases from J, the gap between germline ends came to 8 bases. The CDR3 is made up of 13 amino acids. CDR1 SGDLS and CDR2 YYNGEE come from the germline V gene. CDR3 region: CASSVGIRETQYF. CDR3 sequence (DNA): TGTGCCAGCAGCGTAGGGATTCGGGAGACCCAGTACTTC. The full variable domain, in which reference TRBV9 and TRBJ2-5 provide the parts outside the CDR3, is DSGVTQTPKHLITATGQRVTLRCSPRSGDLSVYWYQQSLDQGLQFLIQYYNGEERAKGNILERFSAQQFPDLHSELNLSSLELGDSALYFCASSVGIRETQYFGPGTRLLVL.

This clone was seen a single time. This chain joins TRBV12-5 and TRBJ1-1, with TRBD1 identical over 7 bases. The germline CDR1 and CDR2 sequences are LGHNT and FRNRAP. This CDR3 has 13 residues. After removal of 7 bases from V and 1 base from J, the junction contained 3 bases not matched to a gene. The CDR3 bases are TGTGCTAGTGCCTGGACAGGGAACACTGAAGCTTTCTTT. The encoded protein is CASAWTGNTEAFF.

V is TRBV27 and J is TRBJ2-2; TRBD2 matches 8 bases. V dropped 7 bases and J dropped 5; count of bases not matched to a gene: 12. This CDR3 has 16 residues. Germline V gene lookup returns CDR1 MNHEY and CDR2 SMNVEV (reference sequence). The DNA for the CDR3 is TGTGCCAGCACCTCCCCCGGGAGGGTTGAGACCGGGGAGCTGTTTTTT. Amino acid sequence: CASTSPGRVETGELFF.

V usage is TRBV7-3 and J usage is TRBJ2-5, with D possibly matching TRBD2 (6 bases). The V end was cut by 2 bases, the J end by 4 bases, with 11 bases between. CDR1 is SGHTA, CDR2 FQGTGA, per germline. The CDR3 length is 14 residues. As DNA, the CDR3 is TGTGCCAGCAGCTTAGACCGGGGGACAGAGACCCAGTACTTC. Translation gives CASSLDRGTETQYF.

The J gene is TRBJ2-1, the V gene TRBV7-9; no clear D. Germline loops: CDR1 SEHNR, CDR2 FQNEAQ (reference sequence). The CDR3 is 11 amino acids. V lost 9 bases to trimming and J lost 7 bases, with 10 bases between them. The CDR3 protein is CASWTGNEQFF. CDR3 nucleotide sequence: TGTGCCAGTTGGACCGGGAATGAGCAGTTCTTC. Full variable domain (missing parts from reference TRBV7-9 and TRBJ2-1): DTGVSQNPRHKITKRGQNVTFRCDPISEHNRLYWYRQTLGQGPEFLTYFQNEAQLEKSRLLSDRFSAERPKGSFSTLEIQRTEQGDSAMYLCASWTGNEQFFGPGTRLTVL.

The chain has TRBV9 and TRBJ1-2, with TRBD1 as a possible D gene (5 bases). The CDR3 is 16 amino acids. The germline V and J ends were trimmed by 3 bases and 3 bases, with 18 bases remaining between them. Germline CDR1 and CDR2: SGDLS and YYNGEE. Here the CDR3 reads CASSAPADPGDYGYTF. In DNA form, the CDR3 reads TGTGCCAGCAGCGCTCCCGCCGACCCGGGGGACTATGGCTACACCTTC.

The V call is TRBV27, the J call TRBJ2-1; possible D gene TRBD2, 5 bases. There are 16 residues in the CDR3. Germline CDR1 reads MNHEY; CDR2 reads SMNVEV (reference sequence). The germline V and J ends were trimmed by 6 bases and 0 bases, with 15 bases remaining between them. The CDR3 coding sequence is TGTGCCAGCAGCCTCACGACTACCCACTCCTACAATGAGCAGTTCTTC. Translated: CASSLTTTHSYNEQFF.

The chain recombines TRBV10-3 with TRBJ1-1, with 8 bases that match TRBD1. The length of the CDR3 is 15 residues. Germline CDR1 and CDR2: ENHRY and SYGVKD. V was clipped by 0 bases and J by 5 bases; unmatched bases: 5. The CDR3 spells CAISESGDRFTEAFF. Here the CDR3 DNA reads TGTGCCATCAGTGAGTCGGGGGACAGGTTTACTGAAGCTTTCTTT.

V and J are TRBV9 and TRBJ2-1; the match to TRBD2 covers 10 bases. V lost 3 bases, J lost 0 bases, and 6 bases stayed unmatched. Germline V lookup: CDR1 SGDLS, CDR2 YYNGEE. This CDR3 is built from 17 residues. CDR3 loop: CASSAESSGSSYNEQFF. The CDR3 bases are TGTGCCAGCAGCGCCGAGTCTAGCGGGAGCTCCTACAATGAGCAGTTCTTC.

The chain couples TRBV7-2 to TRBJ2-3; perhaps D is TRBD1 or TRBD2 (5 bases each). Germline V gives CDR1 SGHTA, CDR2 FQGNSA. This CDR3 has 14 residues. V was pared by 6 bases and J by 0 bases, with 10 bases between. The CDR3 sequence: CASRSGSSTDTQYF. DNA for the CDR3: TGTGCCAGCAGGTCAGGGAGTAGCACAGATACGCAGTATTTT.

Remarks on this clone: Different DNA sequences within this sample yield the same CDR3. The V gene is TRBV29-1, the J gene TRBJ2-7, with TRBD1 matching 9 bases. CDR1 and CDR2 (germline): SQVTM, ANQGSEA. This CDR3 comprises 12 residues. V dropped 5 bases and J dropped 3; count of bases not matched to a gene: 2. The CDR3 DNA follows: TGCAGCGTTCCGGGACAGGGCTACGAGCAGTACTTC. This gives the protein CSVPGQGYEQYF.

The chain uses TRBV29-1 and TRBJ2-1; a weak D match, TRBD2 (6 bases). Trimming took off 4 bases at V and 7 bases at J, with 11 bases between the two ends. This CDR3 is 12 amino acids long. The V gene's germline CDR1 is SQVTM and CDR2 ANQGSEA. CDR3: CSVAGDRNEQFF. DNA of the CDR3: TGCAGCGTTGCGGGAGATCGGAATGAGCAGTTCTTC.

The V gene is TRBV19, the J gene TRBJ1-2; no reliable D call. Germline V gene data show CDR1 as LNHDA and CDR2 as SQIVND (reference sequence). V lost 6 bases, J lost 3 bases, and 14 bases lay in between. The CDR3 length is 14 residues. The CDR3 bases are TGTGCCAGTAGGTCCCTCGGGCCCCACTATGGCTACACCTTC. The encoded protein is CASRSLGPHYGYTF.

In this sample, this clone turned up once. CDR3 nucleotide sequence: TGTGCCAGCAGTTTAGGCGTCACTGAAGCTTTCTTT. Translated, it gives CASSLGVTEAFF. This sequence joins TRBV6-8 and TRBJ1-1; the D is unclear. There are 12 residues in the CDR3. V lost 4 bases and J lost 4, with 7 bases in between. Germline lookup yields CDR1 MNHGY and CDR2 SAAAGT.

This clone was counted a single time. The chain employs TRBV13 and TRBJ1-1, with D unclear. CDR3 length: 13 residues. Germline lookup yields CDR1 PRHDT and CDR2 FYEKMQ (reference sequence). V was pared by 5 bases and J by 8 bases, with 15 bases between. Written as DNA, the CDR3 is TGTGCCAGCAGCCCCTCCCGTGTAGGGGAAGCTTTCTTT. It specifies CASSPSRVGEAFF.

This chain connects TRBV5-8 to TRBJ2-7; D possibly matches TRBD1 or TRBD2 (5 bases each). CDR3 size: 16 residues. In germline, CDR1 is SGHTS, CDR2 YDEGEE. The V and J ends lost 3 bases and 7 bases respectively, with 23 bases between them. CDR3 nucleotide sequence: TGTGCCAGCAGCTCTTACCGGGACGTTAATTTTCGGGAGCAGTACTTC. It codes for CASSSYRDVNFREQYF.

This chain joins TRBV28 and TRBJ2-7; TRBD2 matches 11 bases. Germline values: CDR1 MDHEN, CDR2 SYDVKM. V trimming: 4 bases; J trimming: 4 bases; junction bases outside the gene matches: 12. The CDR3 is 17 residues long. The CDR3 DNA follows: TGTGCCAGCAGTTCTCTCTATAGCGGGAGGGTTTTTTACGAGCAGTACTTC. Amino acids: CASSSLYSGRVFYEQYF.

The chain's CDR3 is CASSRKREGRLGVSDTQYF. The CDR3 nucleotides read TGTGCCAGCAGTCGGAAGCGGGAGGGCCGCTTGGGGGTATCAGATACGCAGTATTTT. The chain carries TRBV28 and TRBJ2-3, with 10 bases that match TRBD2. This CDR3 has 19 residues. Germline assignment: CDR1 MDHEN and CDR2 SYDVKM. V lost 5 bases, J lost 4 bases, and 18 bases stayed unmatched.

This chain uses TRBV7-9 with TRBJ2-1; 8 nucleotides agree with TRBD2. The ends lost 11 bases at V and 2 bases at J; junction bases unmatched: 5. The germline gives CDR1 SEHNR, CDR2 FQNEAQ (reference sequence). The CDR3 has 13 amino acids. CDR3 in DNA: TGTGCCGCAACGGGACTAGCCTACAATGAGCAGTTCTTC. Residues: CAATGLAYNEQFF.

The rearrangement joins TRBV28 to TRBJ2-3, with 16 bases lining up with TRBD2. The V gene end was trimmed by 6 bases and the J gene end by 2 bases; junction bases not matched to a gene: 5. CDR1 is MDHEN, CDR2 SYDVKM, per germline. The CDR3 runs 17 residues. CDR3 region: CASRPGTSGRATDTQYF. CDR3 in DNA: TGTGCCAGCAGGCCCGGGACTAGCGGGAGGGCCACAGATACGCAGTATTTT.

To note about this clone: Additional DNA sequences in this sample encode the identical CDR3. The chain's CDR3 is CASSPLLAGGPDTQYF. CDR3 sequence (DNA): TGTGCCAGCAGTCCCCTGTTAGCGGGAGGGCCAGATACGCAGTATTTT. V is TRBV27 and J is TRBJ2-3, with 11 bases identical to TRBD2. Germline CDR1 and CDR2: MNHEY and SMNVEV (reference sequence). After removal of 5 bases from V and 4 bases from J, the junction contained 8 bases not matched to a gene. This CDR3 is built from 16 residues.

This rearrangement joins TRBV7-9 to TRBJ2-3; 7 bases map to TRBD2. The CDR3 is made up of 15 amino acids. CDR1 and CDR2 (germline): SEHNR, FQNEAQ (reference sequence). J lost 1 base, V lost 7 bases, and 8 bases had no gene match. CDR3 sequence reads: CASTHAAGGTDTQYF. The DNA of the CDR3 is TGTGCCAGCACCCACGCGGCGGGGGGCACAGATACGCAGTATTTT.

The V gene is TRBV7-9, the J gene TRBJ2-1, with TRBD1 matching 7 bases. The CDR3 runs to 18 residues. The germline gives CDR1 SEHNR, CDR2 FQNEAQ (reference sequence). J gave up 3 bases and V 4 bases, and 15 bases lay outside the gene matches. Here the CDR3 DNA reads TGTGCCAGCAGCTCACGGGACAGACTATTGAGGGGCTACAATGAGCAGTTCTTC. Translated, it gives CASSSRDRLLRGYNEQFF.

The J gene is TRBJ1-1, the V gene TRBV5-5; D is unresolved. CDR3 size: 13 residues. V was pared by 4 bases and J by 5 bases, with 12 bases between. The germline CDR1 and CDR2 sequences are SGHKS and YYEKEE (reference sequence). DNA for the CDR3: TGTGCCAGCAGCCCCGGGTATGGAACTGAAGCTTTCTTT. It is translated as CASSPGYGTEAFF.